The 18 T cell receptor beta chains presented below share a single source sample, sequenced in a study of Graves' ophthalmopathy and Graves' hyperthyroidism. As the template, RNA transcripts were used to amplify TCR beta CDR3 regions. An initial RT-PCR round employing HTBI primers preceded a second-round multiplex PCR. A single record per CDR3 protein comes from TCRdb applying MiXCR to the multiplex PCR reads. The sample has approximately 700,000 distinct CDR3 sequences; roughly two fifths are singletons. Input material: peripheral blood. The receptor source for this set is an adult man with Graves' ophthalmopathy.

Here the CDR3 DNA reads TGTGCCATCAGTCCCCAGGACAGGGTTTTGGGTTTCTTT. Its translation is CAISPQDRVLGFF. V and J are TRBV10-3 and TRBJ1-1, with 8 bases identical to TRBD1. There are 13 residues in the CDR3. J gave up 13 bases and V 5 bases, and 12 bases lay outside the gene matches. Germline values: CDR1 ENHRY, CDR2 SYGVKD.

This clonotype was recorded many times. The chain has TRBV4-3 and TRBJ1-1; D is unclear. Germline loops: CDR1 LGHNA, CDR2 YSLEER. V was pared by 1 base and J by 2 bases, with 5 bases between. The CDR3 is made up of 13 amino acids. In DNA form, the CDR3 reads TGCGCCAGCAGCCAAGCGGGCAACACTGAAGCTTTCTTT. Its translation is CASSQAGNTEAFF.

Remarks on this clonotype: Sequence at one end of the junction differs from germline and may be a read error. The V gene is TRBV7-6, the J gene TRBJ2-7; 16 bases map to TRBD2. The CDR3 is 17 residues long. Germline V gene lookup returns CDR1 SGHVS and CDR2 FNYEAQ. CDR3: CASRTGGLAGGSYEQYF. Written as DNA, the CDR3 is TGCGCCAGCAGGACCGGGGGACTAGCGGGAGGGTCCTACGAGCAGTACTTC.

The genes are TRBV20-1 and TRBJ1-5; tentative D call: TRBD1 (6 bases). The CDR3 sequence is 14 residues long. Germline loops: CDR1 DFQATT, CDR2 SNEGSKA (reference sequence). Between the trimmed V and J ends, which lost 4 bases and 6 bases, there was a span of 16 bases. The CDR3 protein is CSAIPGALSQPQHF. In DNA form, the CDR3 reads TGCAGTGCTATCCCAGGGGCTCTTAGTCAGCCCCAGCATTTT.

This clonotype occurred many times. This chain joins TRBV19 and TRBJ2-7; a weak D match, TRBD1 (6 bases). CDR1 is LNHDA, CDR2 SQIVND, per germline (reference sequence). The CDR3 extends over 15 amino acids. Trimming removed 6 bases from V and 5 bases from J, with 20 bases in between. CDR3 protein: CASSDNSQGWHEQYF. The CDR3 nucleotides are TGTGCCAGTAGCGATAACTCACAGGGCTGGCACGAGCAGTACTTC.

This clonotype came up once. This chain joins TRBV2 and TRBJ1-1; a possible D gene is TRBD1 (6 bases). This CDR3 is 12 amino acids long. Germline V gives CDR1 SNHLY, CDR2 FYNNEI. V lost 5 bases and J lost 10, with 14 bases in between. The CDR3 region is CASSWTGAGAFF. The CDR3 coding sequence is TGTGCCAGCAGTTGGACGGGGGCCGGAGCTTTCTTT.

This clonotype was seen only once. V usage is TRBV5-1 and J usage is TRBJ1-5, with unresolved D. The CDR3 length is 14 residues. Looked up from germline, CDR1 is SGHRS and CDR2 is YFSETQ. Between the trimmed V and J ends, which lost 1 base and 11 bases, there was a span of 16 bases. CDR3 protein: CASSLMGFQETQHF. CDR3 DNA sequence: TGCGCCAGCAGCTTGATGGGATTCCAAGAGACCCAGCATTTT.

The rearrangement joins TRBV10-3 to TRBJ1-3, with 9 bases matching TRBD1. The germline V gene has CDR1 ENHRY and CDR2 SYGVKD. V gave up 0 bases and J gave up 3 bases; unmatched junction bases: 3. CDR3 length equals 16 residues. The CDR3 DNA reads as TGTGCCATCAGTGAGTCCCGGACAGGGGTTGGAAACACCATATATTTT. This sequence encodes CAISESRTGVGNTIYF.

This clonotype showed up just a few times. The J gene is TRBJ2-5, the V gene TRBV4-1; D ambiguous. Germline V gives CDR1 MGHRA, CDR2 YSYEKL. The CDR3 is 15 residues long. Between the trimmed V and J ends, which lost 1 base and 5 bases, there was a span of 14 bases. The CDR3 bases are TGCGCCAGCAGCCAAGTTATCCAGGTCAGGGAGACCCAGTACTTC. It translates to CASSQVIQVRETQYF.

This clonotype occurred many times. CDR3 loop: CAITSTSGEGTQYF. The CDR3 nucleotides read TGTGCCATCACCTCGACTAGCGGGGAGGGGACCCAGTACTTC. The chain links TRBV10-3 to TRBJ2-5; TRBD2 aligns across 11 bases. The CDR3 extends over 14 amino acids. CDR1 and CDR2 from the germline V gene are ENHRY and SYGVKD. After removal of 7 bases from V and 7 bases from J, the junction contained 8 bases not matched to a gene.

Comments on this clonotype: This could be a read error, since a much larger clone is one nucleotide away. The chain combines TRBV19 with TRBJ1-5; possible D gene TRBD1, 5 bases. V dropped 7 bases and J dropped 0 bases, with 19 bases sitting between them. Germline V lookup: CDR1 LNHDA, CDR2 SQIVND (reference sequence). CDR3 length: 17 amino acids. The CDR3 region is CASTSGWGRNSNQPQHF. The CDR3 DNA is TGTGCCAGTACTTCAGGCTGGGGGAGGAATAGCAATCAGCCCCAGCATTTT.

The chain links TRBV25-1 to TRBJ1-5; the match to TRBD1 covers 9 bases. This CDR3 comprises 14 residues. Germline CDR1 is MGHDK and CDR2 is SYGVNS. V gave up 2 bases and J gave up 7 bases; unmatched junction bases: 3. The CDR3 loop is CASSERGTGQPQHF. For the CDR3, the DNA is TGTGCCAGCAGTGAACGGGGGACAGGGCAGCCCCAGCATTTT.

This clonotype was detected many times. This chain's CDR3 is CASKGIDEKLFF. The CDR3, as DNA: TGTGCCAGCAAGGGTATCGATGAAAAACTGTTTTTT. This sequence joins TRBV7-9 and TRBJ1-4, with D unclear. Trimming took 7 bases from V and 6 from J, leaving 9 bases between them. The CDR3 is 12 residues long. Germline CDR1 is SEHNR and CDR2 is FQNEAQ (reference sequence).

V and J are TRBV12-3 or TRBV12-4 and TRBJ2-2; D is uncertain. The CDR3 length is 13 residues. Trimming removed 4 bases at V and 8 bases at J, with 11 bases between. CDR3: CASSWRPEGELFF. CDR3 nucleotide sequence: TGTGCCAGCAGTTGGCGGCCCGAAGGGGAGCTGTTTTTT.

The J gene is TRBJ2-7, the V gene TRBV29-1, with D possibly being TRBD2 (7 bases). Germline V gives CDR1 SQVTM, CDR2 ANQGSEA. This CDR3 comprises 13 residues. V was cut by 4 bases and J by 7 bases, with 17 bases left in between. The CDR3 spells CSVGGGTSLEQYF. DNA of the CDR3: TGCAGCGTTGGCGGGGGCACCTCTTTGGAGCAGTACTTC.

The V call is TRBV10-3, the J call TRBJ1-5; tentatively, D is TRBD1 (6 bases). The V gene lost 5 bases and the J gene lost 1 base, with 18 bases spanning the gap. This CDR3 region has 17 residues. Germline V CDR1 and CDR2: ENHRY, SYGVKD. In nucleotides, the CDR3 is TGTGCCATCAGTTACTCGACAGGACCTTTGAGCAATCAGCCCCAGCATTTT. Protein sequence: CAISYSTGPLSNQPQHF.

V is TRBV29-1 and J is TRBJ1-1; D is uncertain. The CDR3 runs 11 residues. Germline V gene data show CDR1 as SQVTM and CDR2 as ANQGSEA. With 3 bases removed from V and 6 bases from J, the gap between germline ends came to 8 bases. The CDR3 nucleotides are TGCAGCGTTGATGGGTGGGCTGAAGCTTTCTTT. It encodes CSVDGWAEAFF.

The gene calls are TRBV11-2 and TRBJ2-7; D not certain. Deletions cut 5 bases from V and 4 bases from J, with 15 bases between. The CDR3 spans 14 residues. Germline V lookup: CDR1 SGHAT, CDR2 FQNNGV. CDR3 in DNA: TGTGCCAGCAGCGTTGAAGATCTGGGTTACGAGCAGTACTTC. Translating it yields CASSVEDLGYEQYF. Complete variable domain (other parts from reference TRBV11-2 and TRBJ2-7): EAGVAQSPRYKIIEKRQSVAFWCNPISGHATLYWYQQILGQGPKLLIQFQNNGVVDDSQLPKDRFSAERLKGVDSTLKIQPAKLEDSAVYLCASSVEDLGYEQYFGPGTRLTVT.